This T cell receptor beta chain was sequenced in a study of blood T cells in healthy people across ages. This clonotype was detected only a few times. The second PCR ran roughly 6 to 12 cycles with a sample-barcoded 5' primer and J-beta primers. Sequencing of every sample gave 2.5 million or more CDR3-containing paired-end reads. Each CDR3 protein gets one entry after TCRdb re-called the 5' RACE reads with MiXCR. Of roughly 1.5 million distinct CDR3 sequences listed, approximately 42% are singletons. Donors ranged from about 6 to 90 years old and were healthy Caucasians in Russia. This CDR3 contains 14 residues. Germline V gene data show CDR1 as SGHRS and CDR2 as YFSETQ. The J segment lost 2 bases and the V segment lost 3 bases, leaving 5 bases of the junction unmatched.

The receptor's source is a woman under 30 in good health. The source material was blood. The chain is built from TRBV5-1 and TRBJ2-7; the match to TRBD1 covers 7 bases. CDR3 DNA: TGCGCCAGCAGCTACGACAGGGCACCCTACGAGCAGTACTTC. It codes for CASSYDRAPYEQYF.